This passage covers 32 T cell receptor beta chains from one sample sequenced in a study of breast tumors, draining lymph nodes, adjacent tissues (dated by TCRdb to 2015 to 2016). The method behind the library was multiplex PCR. The instrument was an Illumina HiSeq 2000. The raw public reads went through TCRdb reprocessing: fastp at Q25, MiXCR clone calling, in-frame beta chains kept. Rows merge per CDR3 protein into single entries with the most common DNA and genes. This sample has 13,000 or so distinct CDR3 sequences in its table, and 45% to 55% of those were observed once. The ten largest clones add up to around 41% of the sample. The sample consisted of tumor-adjacent breast tissue. These TCRs come from a female donor with breast cancer. Some clones in this sample may be carry-over from other donors' samples.

V gene TRBV7-6 combines with J gene TRBJ2-2; D is perhaps TRBD2 (5 bases). The CDR3 is made up of 16 amino acids. Per the germline V gene, CDR1 is SGHVS and CDR2 is FNYEAQ. The V gene lost 1 base and the J gene lost 4 bases, with 13 bases spanning the gap. The CDR3 spells CASSLVVGESTGELFF. CDR3 DNA sequence: TGTGCCAGCAGCTTAGTGGTGGGAGAAAGCACCGGGGAGCTGTTTTTT.

Points on this clonotype: One end of the junction varies from germline; a read error may be responsible. The chain carries TRBV5-6 and TRBJ1-2, with a tentative D call TRBD1 (6 bases). CDR3 length: 15 amino acids. The germline V gene has CDR1 SGHDT and CDR2 YYEEEE. CDR3 region: CASSLRGGGDYGYTF. The CDR3 DNA reads as TGCGCCAGCAGCTTGCGGGGGGGGGGCGACTATGGCTACACCTTC.

Within the sample, this clonotype is medium-sized. The chain employs TRBV7-9 and TRBJ1-4, with 10 nucleotides matching TRBD1. Germline V gives CDR1 SEHNR, CDR2 FQNEAQ (reference sequence). Trimming at V came to 5 bases and at J to 6 bases, leaving 9 bases not matched to a gene. CDR3 size: 16 residues. CDR3 region: CASSHPRGTGDEKLFF. In DNA form, the CDR3 reads TGTGCCAGCAGCCATCCTAGGGGGACAGGGGATGAAAAACTGTTTTTT.

This clonotype was observed a single time. V is TRBV7-9 and J is TRBJ2-7, with D unclear. The CDR3 covers 13 residues. The germline V and J ends were trimmed by 6 bases and 5 bases, with 14 bases remaining between them. Germline lookup yields CDR1 SEHNR and CDR2 FQNEAQ (reference sequence). This CDR3 is CASSSLVFHEQYF. The CDR3 DNA reads as TGTGCCAGCAGTTCTCTAGTCTTTCACGAGCAGTACTTC.

This clonotype was counted ten times or more. The rearrangement links TRBV14 to TRBJ2-5; 7 nucleotides match TRBD2. In germline, CDR1 is SGHDN, CDR2 FVKESK. This CDR3 has 16 residues. After removal of 4 bases from V and 7 bases from J, the junction contained 15 bases not matched to a gene. This chain's CDR3 is CASSLLGDPQRGTQYF. Written as DNA, the CDR3 is TGTGCCAGCAGCCTCCTAGGCGACCCCCAGCGGGGGACCCAGTACTTC. Full variable domain (rest looked up from reference TRBV14 and TRBJ2-5): EAGVTQFPSHSVIEKGQTVTLRCDPISGHDNLYWYRRVMGKEIKFLLHFVKESKQDESGMPNNRFLAERTGGTYSTLKVQPAELEDSGVYFCASSLLGDPQRGTQYFGPGTRLLVL.

The chain employs TRBV7-2 and TRBJ2-3, with 9 nucleotides matching TRBD2. Germline V gene lookup returns CDR1 SGHTA and CDR2 FQGNSA. The V segment lost 10 bases and the J segment 5 bases; nucleotides outside the gene matches: 7. CDR3 size: 13 residues. The CDR3 loop is CATQAGGLDTQYF. The CDR3 bases are TGTGCCACACAAGCGGGAGGCCTAGATACGCAGTATTTT.

The chain joins TRBV6-6 to TRBJ1-5; D is ambiguous. Germline V CDR1 and CDR2: MNHNY, SVGAGI (reference sequence). The CDR3 is 17 amino acids. V gave up 7 bases and J gave up 3 bases, with 22 bases separating them. In nucleotides, the CDR3 is TGTGCCAGCACCCTTGCCCCAAGCACAGATCACAATCAGCCCCAGCATTTT. This sequence encodes CASTLAPSTDHNQPQHF.

The chain recombines TRBV9 with TRBJ2-7; possible D gene TRBD2, 5 bases. CDR1 and CDR2 (germline): SGDLS, YYNGEE. V was trimmed by 4 bases and J by 4 bases, leaving 15 bases between them. The CDR3 consists of 14 residues. CDR3 region: CASSPRLAGYEQYF. CDR3 DNA: TGTGCCAGCAGCCCCCGGCTAGCCGGATACGAGCAGTACTTC.

This clonotype was seen at least ten times. The chain recombines TRBV20-1 with TRBJ2-5, with D perhaps TRBD2 (5 bases). V was pared by 5 bases and J by 4 bases, with 5 bases between. Per germline, CDR1 DFQATT and CDR2 SNEGSKA (reference sequence). The CDR3 consists of 10 residues. The CDR3 DNA reads as TGCAGTGCTCGGGGAGAGACCCAGTACTTC. This gives the protein CSARGETQYF.

This clonotype is medium-sized in the sample. The rearrangement joins TRBV7-9 to TRBJ2-2; D call uncertain. Looked up from germline, CDR1 is SEHNR and CDR2 is FQNEAQ (reference sequence). V gave up 0 bases and J gave up 0 bases, with 5 bases separating them. CDR3 size: 15 residues. The CDR3 protein is CASSLAGSNTGELFF. The CDR3 DNA reads as TGTGCCAGCAGCTTAGCGGGGTCGAACACCGGGGAGCTGTTTTTT.

Many counts were recorded for this clonotype. This sequence joins TRBV6-2 or TRBV6-3 and TRBJ2-3, with D possibly TRBD1 on 5 matching bases. Trimming cost V 0 bases and J 4 bases, with 8 bases left between them. The V gene's germline CDR1 is MNHEY and CDR2 SVGEGT. The CDR3 has 14 amino acids. CDR3 nucleotide sequence: TGTGCCAGCAGTTACTCGCACAGGCCAGATACGCAGTATTTT. It codes for CASSYSHRPDTQYF.

The chain combines TRBV10-2 with TRBJ1-5, with no clear D. Germline values: CDR1 WSHSY, CDR2 SAAADI. The CDR3 runs to 12 residues. V shed 0 bases and J shed 14 bases, with 11 bases lying between them. The CDR3 bases are TGCGCCAGCAGTGAGTCGTCGGCCTACGAGCATTTT. Translation: CASSESSAYEHF.

This clonotype has at least ten counts. J is TRBJ2-1 and V is TRBV18, with TRBD2 identical over 9 bases. The CDR3 runs to 17 residues. Germline CDR1 KGHSH, CDR2 LQKENI. The V segment lost 1 base and the J segment 0 bases; nucleotides outside the gene matches: 4. CDR3 DNA: TGTGCCAGCTCACCACTAGCGGGAGTGAACTCCTACAATGAGCAGTTCTTC. Its translation is CASSPLAGVNSYNEQFF. Together with reference TRBV18 and TRBJ2-1, the CDR3 gives the full variable domain: NAGVMQNPRHLVRRRGQEARLRCSPMKGHSHVYWYRQLPEEGLKFMVYLQKENIIDESGMPKERFSAEFPKEGPSILRIQQVVRGDSAAYFCASSPLAGVNSYNEQFFGPGTRLTVL.

About this clonotype itself: The junction and the germline gene differ at one end; a read error may be behind it. The rearrangement uses TRBV12-3 or TRBV12-4 and TRBJ2-5; 7 bases are a match to TRBD2. The CDR3 runs 14 residues. CDR3 nucleotide sequence: TGTGCCAGCAGAGCCGACACGGCGGGGGAGATCCAGTACTTC. As protein: CASRADTAGEIQYF.

The rearrangement uses TRBV5-1 and TRBJ1-2, with 9 bases aligning to TRBD1. This CDR3 region has 15 residues. J was trimmed by 3 bases and V by 1 base; bases with no gene match: 4. Germline V lookup: CDR1 SGHRS, CDR2 YFSETQ. The CDR3 sequence: CASSLTGGVDYGYTF. CDR3 DNA: TGCGCCAGCAGCTTGACAGGGGGCGTTGACTATGGCTACACCTTC.

As regards this clonotype: A clone one base away is much larger, so this may be a read error. CDR3 sequence: CAWSNWDGHNSSLHF. CDR3 DNA: TGTGCCTGGAGTAACTGGGACGGGCATAATTCATCCCTCCACTTT. The chain combines TRBV30 with TRBJ1-6; possibly TRBD1 for D (5 bases). CDR1 GTSNPN and CDR2 SVGIG come from the germline V gene (reference sequence). The CDR3 consists of 15 residues.

This clonotype has a count of ten or more. The V and J genes are TRBV27 and TRBJ2-3; TRBD2 agrees at 10 bases. From germline, CDR1 is MNHEY and CDR2 SMNVEV (reference sequence). This CDR3 contains 16 residues. With 5 bases clipped from V and 5 bases from J, the junction kept 10 bases outside the gene matches. In DNA, the CDR3 is TGTGCCAGCAGTCCCGGGCCTAGCGGGAGTTTAGATACGCAGTATTTT. The encoded protein is CASSPGPSGSLDTQYF.

The CDR3 protein is CASSIGQGRTRSQYF. CDR3 DNA: TGTGCCAGTAGTATAGGCCAGGGTCGCACAAGATCCCAGTATTTT. The V and J genes are TRBV19 and TRBJ2-3, with D perhaps TRBD1 (5 bases). Germline loops: CDR1 LNHDA, CDR2 SQIVND (reference sequence). CDR3 size: 15 residues. V was pared by 1 base and J by 12 bases, with 20 bases between.

On this clonotype: The conserved phenylalanine or tryptophan is not found at the CDR3 terminus, so this likely reflects a read error. The rearrangement links TRBV15 to TRBJ1-2; a weak D match, TRBD1 (6 bases). CDR1 and CDR2 (germline): LNHNV, YYDKDF (reference sequence). The CDR3 extends over 15 amino acids. V lost 0 bases to trimming and J lost 3 bases, with 11 bases between them. The CDR3 is CATSRDRGADYGYTL. In nucleotides, the CDR3 is TGTGCCACCAGCAGAGATCGGGGGGCGGACTATGGCTACACCTTA.

Many counts were recorded for this clonotype. A much larger clone lies one base from this, so it may be a read error. This chain uses TRBV20-1 with TRBJ2-7; TRBD2 matches 13 bases. With V trimmed by 2 bases and J by 6 bases, 4 bases remained unmatched. Looked up from germline, CDR1 is DFQATT and CDR2 is SNEGSKA (reference sequence). CDR3 length: 14 amino acids. CDR3 loop: CSARTSGRGPEQYF. CDR3 DNA sequence: TGCAGTGCTAGAACTAGCGGGAGGGGCCCCGAGCAGTACTTC.

V gene TRBV7-9 combines with J gene TRBJ2-6; 7 bases align to TRBD1. The V segment lost 4 bases and the J segment 0 bases; nucleotides outside the gene matches: 15. CDR1 and CDR2 (germline): SEHNR, FQNEAQ (reference sequence). The CDR3 is made up of 20 amino acids. This chain's CDR3 is CASSSPTGTAVYSGANVLTF. The CDR3 DNA reads as TGTGCCAGCAGCTCTCCGACAGGGACAGCGGTCTACTCTGGGGCCAACGTCCTGACTTTC.

The V call is TRBV20-1, the J call TRBJ2-7; 9 nucleotides match TRBD1. This CDR3 region has 13 residues. Germline CDR1 DFQATT, CDR2 SNEGSKA (reference sequence). Losses at the gene ends were 5 bases for V and 2 bases for J; bases not matched to a gene: 4. The CDR3, as DNA: TGCAGTGCTGGGCGGACAGGGGCCTACGAGCAGTACTTC. Translating gives CSAGRTGAYEQYF.

In DNA, the CDR3 is TGCAGCGTTGTGAGGGGGATCGAGCAGTACTTC. Its protein product is CSVVRGIEQYF. This chain connects TRBV29-1 to TRBJ2-7; D is perhaps TRBD1 (6 bases). With 4 bases removed from V and 6 bases from J, the gap between germline ends came to 10 bases. This CDR3 is built from 11 residues. Germline-derived CDR1 and CDR2 are SQVTM and ANQGSEA.

This clonotype was seen a single time. No conserved phenylalanine or tryptophan ends this CDR3, so it is likely a read error. V and J are TRBV9 and TRBJ2-3; unclear D gene. Looked up from germline, CDR1 is SGDLS and CDR2 is YYNGEE. This CDR3 is 13 amino acids long. V was pared by 1 base and J by 5 bases, with 8 bases between. The chain's CDR3 is CASSVSTQDTQYS. CDR3 DNA sequence: TGTGCCAGCAGCGTAAGCACGCAAGATACGCAGTATTCT.

This clonotype was seen repeatedly, ten times or more. The chain links TRBV19 to TRBJ2-7; perhaps TRBD2 as D (5 bases). CDR3 size: 13 residues. Germline values: CDR1 LNHDA, CDR2 SQIVND (reference sequence). V was pared by 3 bases and J by 3 bases, with 9 bases between. CDR3 sequence (DNA): TGTGCCAGTAGTATGCAGAGCGGCTACGAGCAGTACTTC. Its translation is CASSMQSGYEQYF. The whole variable domain, filled in from reference TRBV19 and TRBJ2-7, reads DGGITQSPKYLFRKEGQNVTLSCEQNLNHDAMYWYRQDPGQGLRLIYYSQIVNDFQKGDIAEGYSVSREKKESFPLTVTSAQKNPTAFYLCASSMQSGYEQYFGPGTRLTVT.

In its sample, this clonotype ranks as medium-sized. The chain uses TRBV12-3 or TRBV12-4 and TRBJ1-6, with D perhaps matching TRBD1 (5 bases). Trimming pared 4 bases from V and 9 bases from J, leaving 19 bases between. The CDR3 is 16 amino acids. CDR3 DNA: TGTGCCAGCAGTTCATACGGCGGCGCGAGGGGTTCACCCCTCCACTTT. Translating gives CASSSYGGARGSPLHF.

There are many counts of this clonotype. No DNA is shown, since the ends of the CDR3 on it are uncertain; the CDR3 is the one TCRdb lists. V and J are TRBV9 and TRBJ2-5; TRBD1 was called by the table and not checked on the DNA. The CDR3 region is 14 residues in length, termini included. Germline CDR1 and CDR2: SGDLS and YYNGEE. The CDR3 region is CASSVGQGAETQSF.

The V and J genes are TRBV7-2 and TRBJ2-2; perhaps TRBD2 as D (5 bases). This CDR3 has 13 amino acids. Germline CDR1 reads SGHTA; CDR2 reads FQGNSA. Trimming cost V 1 base and J 6 bases, with 6 bases left between them. The CDR3 nucleotides are TGTGCCAGCAGCTTAGTCGGGGCCGGGGAGCTGTTTTTT. Protein: CASSLVGAGELFF.

This clonotype showed up many times. One end of the junction does not line up with germline, which may come from a read error. The chain combines TRBV12-3 or TRBV12-4 with TRBJ2-7; 9 bases map to TRBD2. This CDR3 spans 16 amino acids. The CDR3 spells CASTDGGGRASHEQYF. DNA for the CDR3: TGTGCCAGCACCGACGGAGGCGGGAGGGCCTCCCACGAGCAGTACTTC.

The CDR3 coding sequence is TGCGCCAGCAGCTGGGGGGGGGAGCAGTTCTTC. Its protein is CASSWGGEQFF. V gene TRBV5-1 combines with J gene TRBJ2-1; 7 nucleotides align to TRBD2. Per germline, CDR1 SGHRS and CDR2 YFSETQ. V lost 3 bases to trimming and J lost 10 bases; unmatched junction nucleotides: 1. The CDR3 sequence is 11 residues long. Looking up the rest from reference TRBV5-1 and TRBJ2-1 gives the full variable domain: KAGVTQTPRYLIKTRGQQVTLSCSPISGHRSVSWYQQTPGQGLQFLFEYFSETQRNKGNFPGRFSGRQFSNSRSEMNVSTLELGDSALYLCASSWGGEQFFGPGTRLTVL.

This clonotype occurred many times. A much larger clonotype is one base distant, so this may be a read error. This CDR3 is CSAMGAGGRATQYF. The CDR3 region has the DNA TGCAGTGCAATGGGAGCGGGAGGGCGAGCGACCCAGTACTTC. This chain uses TRBV20-1 with TRBJ2-5, with TRBD2 matching over 10 bases. The length of the CDR3 is 14 residues. With 6 bases clipped from V and 7 bases from J, the junction kept 11 bases outside the gene matches. Germline V gives CDR1 DFQATT, CDR2 SNEGSKA (reference sequence).

This clonotype has a count of ten or more. V is TRBV7-2 and J is TRBJ2-1; unclear D gene. Trimming removed 1 base from V and 0 bases from J, with 7 bases in between. This CDR3 has 15 residues. The germline CDR1 and CDR2 sequences are SGHTA and FQGNSA. CDR3 in amino acids: CASSLGPISYNEQFF. As DNA, the CDR3 is TGTGCCAGCAGCTTAGGTCCTATCTCCTACAATGAGCAGTTCTTC.